One and the same sample provided the 17 T cell receptor beta chains below, sequenced in a study of blood T cell repertoires in COVID-19. The table came from immunoSEQ multiplex PCR; TCRdb's copy has only in-frame clones and leaves some out. The repertoire holds 150,000 to 200,000 clones, with approximately 88% as singletons. Sequencing used PBMCs or T cells enriched from blood (not recorded which). The receptor set was obtained from a man aged 65 to 85 who had been exposed to COVID-19.

The chain is built from TRBV12-5 and TRBJ2-3, with TRBD1 matching over 9 bases. Per germline, CDR1 LGHNT and CDR2 FRNRAP. This CDR3 spans 15 amino acids. The V gene end was trimmed by 6 bases and the J gene end by 0 bases; junction bases not matched to a gene: 4. CDR3 sequence reads: CASGPGQGSTDTQYF. The CDR3 region has the DNA TGTGCTAGTGGGCCGGGACAGGGCAGCACAGATACGCAGTATTTT.

The rearrangement joins TRBV28 to TRBJ1-1; tentatively, D is TRBD1 (5 bases). Germline V lookup: CDR1 MDHEN, CDR2 SYDVKM. V was cut by 2 bases and J by 4 bases, with 11 bases left in between. The CDR3 has 14 residues. CDR3: CASSLGGGGTEAFF. The CDR3 region has the DNA TGTGCCAGCAGTTTAGGGGGAGGCGGCACTGAAGCTTTCTTT.

The chain employs TRBV19 and TRBJ1-5, with TRBD1 matching 9 bases. Germline loops: CDR1 LNHDA, CDR2 SQIVND (reference sequence). This CDR3 is 14 amino acids long. The junction had 5 bases not matched to a gene; V was cut back by 9 bases and J by 2 bases. The CDR3 loop is CASRGQGRNQPQHF. DNA for the CDR3: TGTGCCAGCAGGGGACAGGGACGCAATCAGCCCCAGCATTTT.

The gene calls are TRBV30 and TRBJ1-2; D uncertain. Germline CDR1 is GTSNPN and CDR2 is SVGIG (reference sequence). CDR3 length: 15 amino acids. The V and J ends lost 4 bases and 2 bases respectively, with 17 bases between them. CDR3 in DNA: TGTGCCTGGATTTCTACCATCGGGTTAAACTATGGCTACACCTTC. Its translation is CAWISTIGLNYGYTF. Complete variable domain (other parts from reference TRBV30 and TRBJ1-2): SQTIHQWPATLVQPVGSPLSLECTVEGTSNPNLYWYRQAAGRGLQLLFYSVGIGQISSEVPQNLSASRPQDRQFILSSKKLLLSDSGFYLCAWISTIGLNYGYTFGSGTRLTVV.

In its sample, this clone was seen a few times. In DNA, the CDR3 is TGCGCCAGCAAAATCTTGGGGCCTCAGGAGAATTCACCCCTCCACTTT. Protein product: CASKILGPQENSPLHF. The V gene is TRBV5-1, the J gene TRBJ1-6, with TRBD1 as a possible D gene (5 bases). The CDR3 consists of 16 residues. Deletions cut 6 bases from V and 7 bases from J, with 20 bases between. CDR1 is SGHRS and CDR2 is YFSETQ in the germline V gene.

The chain employs TRBV18 and TRBJ2-5, with 8 bases identical to TRBD1. Germline CDR1 KGHSH, CDR2 LQKENI. The V and J ends lost 3 bases and 5 bases, in that order; junction bases with no gene match: 11. This CDR3 has 16 amino acids. The CDR3 protein is CASSPKNRGRLETQYF. CDR3 bases: TGTGCCAGCTCACCCAAGAACAGGGGGAGGCTTGAGACCCAGTACTTC.

V gene TRBV5-1 combines with J gene TRBJ2-1; 9 positions agree with TRBD2. J lost 9 bases, V lost 4 bases, and 11 bases had no gene match. Germline V gene sequence: CDR1 SGHRS, CDR2 YFSETQ. This CDR3 comprises 15 residues. CDR3 residues: CASSKLSGSGVEQFF. The CDR3, as DNA: TGCGCCAGCAGCAAACTTAGCGGGAGCGGTGTTGAGCAGTTCTTC.

The chain carries TRBV11-3 and TRBJ1-1; D not resolved. The length of the CDR3 is 19 residues. Germline CDR1 and CDR2: SGHNT and YENEEA. V shed 4 bases and J shed 5 bases, with 29 bases lying between them. CDR3 loop: CASSSQPSRAGWEATEAFF. Written as DNA, the CDR3 is TGTGCCAGCAGCTCCCAACCTAGCCGGGCAGGTTGGGAAGCTACTGAAGCTTTCTTT.

This sequence joins TRBV9 and TRBJ2-3; perhaps TRBD2 as D (6 bases). The V end was cut by 0 bases, the J end by 2 bases, with 10 bases between. CDR3 length: 15 residues. Germline values: CDR1 SGDLS, CDR2 YYNGEE. This chain's CDR3 is CASSVGGLHTDTQYF. DNA for the CDR3: TGTGCCAGCAGCGTAGGGGGACTCCACACAGATACGCAGTATTTT.

J is TRBJ1-6 and V is TRBV7-9; unclear D gene. There are 12 residues in the CDR3. CDR1 and CDR2 from the germline V gene are SEHNR and FQNEAQ (reference sequence). Trimming took off 5 bases at V and 7 bases at J, with 6 bases between the two ends. CDR3 sequence reads: CASSPLNSPLHF. DNA of the CDR3: TGTGCCAGCAGCCCCCTGAATTCACCCCTCCACTTT.

This clone has a handful of counts. The chain is built from TRBV7-8 and TRBJ1-2, with a tentative D call TRBD1 (5 bases). Per germline, CDR1 SGHVS and CDR2 FQNEAQ. The CDR3 is made up of 12 amino acids. Trimming removed 5 bases at V and 8 bases at J, with 12 bases between. CDR3 residues: CASSASGRGYTF. The CDR3 nucleotides read TGTGCCAGCAGCGCCTCAGGGAGGGGCTACACCTTC.

The CDR3 bases are TGTGCTAGTGGTGTCAACCCGGGAGAGACCCAGTACTTC. Protein sequence: CASGVNPGETQYF. This sequence joins TRBV12-5 and TRBJ2-5; D is uncertain. Trimming took 5 bases from V and 4 from J, leaving 11 bases between them. Germline assignment: CDR1 LGHNT and CDR2 FRNRAP. This CDR3 has 13 residues.

The V gene is TRBV6-5, the J gene TRBJ1-1; D not resolved. Germline V lookup: CDR1 MNHEY, CDR2 SVGAGI. V dropped 0 bases and J dropped 1 base, with 6 bases sitting between them. The CDR3 runs to 14 residues. The CDR3 region has the DNA TGTGCCAGCAGTTACTCACGGGGGAACACTGAAGCTTTCTTT. Its translation: CASSYSRGNTEAFF.

The V and J genes are TRBV5-4 and TRBJ1-2, with D possibly TRBD1 on 6 matching bases. The CDR3 length is 15 residues. The V end was cut by 4 bases, the J end by 4 bases, with 17 bases between. Germline lookup yields CDR1 SGHNT and CDR2 YYREEE (reference sequence). CDR3 in amino acids: CASSHGGQTFYGYTF. The CDR3 DNA sequence: TGTGCCAGCAGCCACGGCGGACAGACCTTCTATGGCTACACCTTC.

The J gene is TRBJ1-2, the V gene TRBV7-3; TRBD1 matches at 8 bases. CDR1 is SGHTA and CDR2 is FQGTGA in the germline V gene. CDR3 length equals 13 residues. V shed 3 bases and J 8 bases; nucleotides not matched to a gene: 5. The CDR3 reads CASSLDRVHGYTF. In nucleotides, the CDR3 is TGTGCCAGCAGCTTGGACAGGGTTCACGGCTACACCTTC.

The V gene is TRBV30, the J gene TRBJ2-5, with 11 positions matching TRBD2. The germline CDR1 and CDR2 sequences are GTSNPN and SVGIG (reference sequence). CDR3 length: 13 amino acids. Trimming at V came to 6 bases and at J to 2 bases, leaving 2 bases not matched to a gene. The CDR3 nucleotides are TGTGCCTGTTCTAGCGGGGGGCAAGAGACCCAGTACTTC. Its translation: CACSSGGQETQYF.

This clone has just one count. This sequence joins TRBV27 and TRBJ2-1; 12 nucleotides align to TRBD2. Germline V gene data show CDR1 as MNHEY and CDR2 as SMNVEV (reference sequence). The CDR3 sequence is 13 residues long. V gave up 7 bases and J gave up 6 bases; unmatched junction bases: 1. CDR3 sequence: CASTLAGGNEQFF. The CDR3 DNA follows: TGTGCCAGCACACTAGCGGGAGGCAATGAGCAGTTCTTC.